This entry describes one T cell receptor beta chain. Its antigen remains unknown. The data originate from a study of CD4 T cells in relation to SARS-CoV-2 and coronaviruses. General study points: SARS-CoV-2-driven expansion was significantly weaker in crossreactive than monoreactive clones.

Some clones are missing from TCRdb's copy, which holds only in-frame ones; the method was immunoSEQ multiplex PCR. The top ten clones hold roughly 30% of a sample with about 18,000 clones, about 80% of them seen once. Trimming removed 6 bases from V and 4 bases from J, with 16 bases in between. CDR3 size: 15 residues. Germline CDR1 and CDR2: MNHEY and SVGAGI. The unexposed donors gave CD4+ T cells in 2011-2018, prior to COVID-19. CD4+ T cells were isolated from the cells after about ten days of culture. Sequencing was performed on CD4+ T cells from PBMCs, cultured in vitro. The receptor was isolated from a human donor in good health. The chain joins TRBV6-5 to TRBJ2-1; D is perhaps TRBD2 (5 bases). The CDR3 is CASSRVLEVYNEQFF. Written as DNA, the CDR3 is TGTGCCAGCAGCCGCGTCTTGGAGGTATACAATGAGCAGTTCTTC.